Shown below are 30 T cell receptor beta chains from a single sample sequenced in a study of cytomegalovirus exposure and HLA in healthy donors. Primers: 60 Vbeta forward and 13 Jbeta reverse. Profiling relied on immunoSEQ multiplex PCR, and the TCRdb table lists in-frame clones only, not all of them. The profile shows fewer than 150,000 clones, approximately 80% of them singletons. Sequencing was performed on PBMCs. Every receptor here comes from a woman aged 18-35 years in good health and CMV-seronegative.

There are a few counts of this clone. The chain joins TRBV6-1 to TRBJ1-1; D gene unclear. The CDR3 contains 13 residues. V shed 0 bases and J shed 9 bases, with 11 bases lying between them. The germline CDR1 and CDR2 sequences are MNHNS and SASEGT. This chain's CDR3 is CASSEAYALQAFF. The DNA for the CDR3 is TGTGCCAGCAGTGAAGCTTACGCACTGCAAGCTTTCTTT.

The chain joins TRBV9 to TRBJ1-2, with a weak D call TRBD1 (6 bases). CDR1 is SGDLS and CDR2 is YYNGEE in the germline V gene. V lost 0 bases and J 4 bases, leaving 16 bases between the germline ends. The CDR3 is 16 amino acids. The CDR3: CASSVEVLGAGYGYTF. CDR3 coding DNA: TGTGCCAGCAGCGTAGAAGTTTTGGGGGCAGGCTATGGCTACACCTTC. Combining the CDR3 with reference TRBV9 and TRBJ1-2 gives the whole variable domain DSGVTQTPKHLITATGQRVTLRCSPRSGDLSVYWYQQSLDQGLQFLIQYYNGEERAKGNILERFSAQQFPDLHSELNLSSLELGDSALYFCASSVEVLGAGYGYTFGSGTRLTVV.

The rearrangement links TRBV19 to TRBJ2-7, with D maybe TRBD1 (6 bases). The V and J ends lost 0 bases and 1 base respectively, with 13 bases between them. The CDR3 has 16 residues. Germline V gene data show CDR1 as LNHDA and CDR2 as SQIVND (reference sequence). CDR3 sequence: CASSIDLWDNSYEQYF. As DNA, the CDR3 is TGTGCCAGTAGTATAGATCTGTGGGACAATTCCTACGAGCAGTACTTC. Variable domain in full (rest from reference TRBV19 and TRBJ2-7): DGGITQSPKYLFRKEGQNVTLSCEQNLNHDAMYWYRQDPGQGLRLIYYSQIVNDFQKGDIAEGYSVSREKKESFPLTVTSAQKNPTAFYLCASSIDLWDNSYEQYFGPGTRLTVT.

The chain uses TRBV6-6 and TRBJ1-5; 7 positions match TRBD1. This CDR3 comprises 15 residues. CDR1 is MNHNY, CDR2 SVGAGI, per germline (reference sequence). The trim removed 6 bases at V and 3 bases at J, leaving 8 bases unmatched. The DNA of the CDR3 is TGTGCCAGCAGGCCCCCCAGGGGGGACAATCAGCCCCAGCATTTT. Translating gives CASRPPRGDNQPQHF.

The sample holds a few counts of this clone. The chain has TRBV4-1 and TRBJ1-5, with D tentatively TRBD1 (5 bases). The V and J ends lost 2 bases and 5 bases respectively, with 19 bases between them. The CDR3 loop spans 17 amino acids. The germline V gene has CDR1 MGHRA and CDR2 YSYEKL. DNA of the CDR3: TGCGCCAGCAGCCAAACTTCGGCGCGGGGGATCCATCAGCCCCAGCATTTT. Protein product: CASSQTSARGIHQPQHF.

V is TRBV19 and J is TRBJ2-3, with 11 positions matching TRBD2. The V and J ends lost 5 bases and 3 bases, in that order; junction bases with no gene match: 7. Germline CDR1 is LNHDA and CDR2 is SQIVND (reference sequence). This CDR3 contains 16 residues. CDR3 DNA sequence: TGTGCCAGTAGTCCACTAGCGGGAGAAGGTACAGATACGCAGTATTTT. It specifies CASSPLAGEGTDTQYF.

The J gene is TRBJ2-2, the V gene TRBV27; D is possibly TRBD1 (6 bases). Per the germline V gene, CDR1 is MNHEY and CDR2 is SMNVEV (reference sequence). The CDR3 has 15 amino acids. V lost 2 bases, J lost 2 bases, and 9 bases lay in between. This CDR3 is CASSLGGYNTGELFF. The CDR3 DNA sequence: TGTGCCAGCAGTTTAGGGGGCTACAACACCGGGGAGCTGTTTTTT.

This chain links TRBV15 with TRBJ2-6; no definite D call. This CDR3 has 13 residues. Germline values: CDR1 LNHNV, CDR2 YYDKDF (reference sequence). The ends were cut back, 3 bases at V and 4 bases at J, with 4 bases in the middle. CDR3 sequence: CATSRRGANVLTF. The CDR3 DNA is TGTGCCACCAGCAGGAGAGGGGCCAACGTCCTGACTTTC.

CDR3: CASSGTLNNQPQHF. The CDR3 nucleotides read TGTGCCAGCAGCGGGACACTAAACAATCAGCCCCAGCATTTT. The chain recombines TRBV4-2 with TRBJ1-5; a possible D gene is TRBD1 (6 bases). The CDR3 is made up of 14 amino acids. Germline CDR1 LGHNA, CDR2 YNFKEQ. The V gene lost 5 bases and the J gene lost 3 bases, with 11 bases spanning the gap.

The chain combines TRBV13 with TRBJ2-4; 13 nucleotides line up with TRBD2. Germline CDR1 reads PRHDT; CDR2 reads FYEKMQ (reference sequence). CDR3 size: 18 residues. Trimming removed 3 bases from V and 6 bases from J; junction bases left unmatched: 11. Here the CDR3 reads CASSFKTGLAGTGNIQYF. The CDR3, as DNA: TGTGCCAGCAGCTTTAAAACGGGACTAGCGGGAACGGGAAACATTCAGTACTTC.

This clone was counted only a few times. The V gene is TRBV4-2, the J gene TRBJ2-6; TRBD2 aligns across 7 bases. V lost 1 base and J lost 0; bases outside the gene matches: 0. There are 16 residues in the CDR3. Germline lookup yields CDR1 LGHNA and CDR2 YNFKEQ. Here the CDR3 DNA reads TGTGCCAGCAGCCAAGCTAGCGGCTCTGGGGCCAACGTCCTGACTTTC. Encoded protein: CASSQASGSGANVLTF.

The chain recombines TRBV5-1 with TRBJ2-1; D perhaps matches TRBD1 (5 bases). The CDR3 is 13 amino acids. V dropped 1 base and J dropped 5 bases, with 7 bases sitting between them. Germline assignment: CDR1 SGHRS and CDR2 YFSETQ. CDR3 amino acids: CASSLSTDNEQFF. The CDR3 DNA follows: TGCGCCAGCAGCTTGTCGACAGACAATGAGCAGTTCTTC.

Judged by abundance, this clone is medium-sized. The chain is built from TRBV6-1 and TRBJ2-7, with 8 nucleotides matching TRBD2. Germline V CDR1 and CDR2: MNHNS, SASEGT. This CDR3 has 15 amino acids. With 2 bases clipped from V and 0 bases from J, the junction kept 3 bases outside the gene matches. The CDR3: CASSEQSGSSYEQYF. DNA of the CDR3: TGTGCCAGCAGTGAACAGAGCGGGAGCTCCTACGAGCAGTACTTC.

A few counts support this clone. The chain's CDR3 is CASMLNDRGGKLFF. The CDR3 nucleotides read TGTGCCAGCATGTTAAACGATCGGGGTGGAAAACTGTTTTTT. This rearrangement joins TRBV5-6 to TRBJ1-4; D uncertain. CDR3 length: 14 residues. Germline CDR1 reads SGHDT; CDR2 reads YYEEEE. V lost 6 bases, J lost 10 bases, and 19 bases lay in between.

The V and J genes are TRBV5-6 and TRBJ1-2; D not resolved. The V and J ends lost 0 bases and 2 bases respectively, with 8 bases between them. Germline V gene lookup returns CDR1 SGHDT and CDR2 YYEEEE. CDR3 length: 14 amino acids. CDR3 amino acids: CASSLGLNNYGYTF. In DNA form, the CDR3 reads TGTGCCAGCAGCTTGGGTCTAAACAACTATGGCTACACCTTC.

This rearrangement joins TRBV15 to TRBJ2-3; unclear D gene. V lost 2 bases to trimming and J lost 1 base, with 10 bases between them. The CDR3 extends over 15 amino acids. Looked up from germline, CDR1 is LNHNV and CDR2 is YYDKDF (reference sequence). DNA for the CDR3: TGTGCCACCAGCAGACGCGAGTTCGGCACAGATACGCAGTATTTT. This sequence encodes CATSRREFGTDTQYF.

The chain combines TRBV6-5 with TRBJ2-1, with 10 bases aligning to TRBD1. V was clipped by 6 bases and J by 8 bases; unmatched bases: 10. This CDR3 is built from 15 residues. The germline V gene encodes CDR1 MNHEY and CDR2 SVGAGI. In DNA, the CDR3 is TGTGCCAGCAGCATCGACAGGGGGCGTATCGATGAGCAGTTCTTC. It yields the protein CASSIDRGRIDEQFF.

The chain couples TRBV4-1 to TRBJ2-3; 12 nucleotides align to TRBD2. V shed 4 bases, J shed 3 bases, and the junction held 5 bases outside the gene matches. This CDR3 region has 16 residues. Per germline, CDR1 MGHRA and CDR2 YSYEKL. CDR3 bases: TGCGCCAGCAGCCCCCTAGCGGGGGGGCCGACAGATACGCAGTATTTT. This sequence encodes CASSPLAGGPTDTQYF.

The chain carries TRBV7-2 and TRBJ2-5; maybe TRBD1 (5 bases). Germline values: CDR1 SGHTA, CDR2 FQGNSA. V lost 3 bases and J lost 4, with 12 bases in between. This CDR3 contains 14 residues. CDR3 coding DNA: TGTGCCAGCAGCTTGGGGTCAAGGGGAGAGACCCAGTACTTC. Translation gives CASSLGSRGETQYF.

This rearrangement joins TRBV19 to TRBJ2-1; perhaps TRBD2 as D (6 bases). In germline, CDR1 is LNHDA, CDR2 SQIVND (reference sequence). Deletions cut 5 bases from V and 10 bases from J, with 15 bases between. The CDR3 has 13 amino acids. The CDR3 coding sequence is TGTGCCAGTAGTGGTCCCCCCGCGGGAGAGCAGTTCTTC. As protein: CASSGPPAGEQFF.

This clone appeared once. The chain carries TRBV19 and TRBJ2-6; D is perhaps TRBD2 (7 bases). Germline V CDR1 and CDR2: LNHDA, SQIVND (reference sequence). This CDR3 spans 17 amino acids. V shed 9 bases and J shed 0 bases, with 18 bases lying between them. CDR3 amino acids: CASGTTGKSSGANVLTF. The CDR3 nucleotides are TGTGCCAGCGGGACTACAGGGAAAAGCTCTGGGGCCAACGTCCTGACTTTC.

CDR3 loop: CASSISTGYNEQFF. Written as DNA, the CDR3 is TGTGCCAGTAGTATAAGTACAGGGTACAATGAGCAGTTCTTC. V and J are TRBV19 and TRBJ2-1, with D tentatively TRBD1 (6 bases). This CDR3 is 14 amino acids long. Germline V gene data show CDR1 as LNHDA and CDR2 as SQIVND (reference sequence). Trimming took 2 bases from V and 4 from J, leaving 9 bases between them.

This chain joins TRBV4-2 and TRBJ1-6; D unclear. The CDR3 totals 13 residues. Germline assignment: CDR1 LGHNA and CDR2 YNFKEQ. V gave up 4 bases and J gave up 7 bases, with 8 bases separating them. The chain's CDR3 is CASSPQENSPLHF. The CDR3 bases are TGTGCCAGCAGCCCCCAGGAAAATTCACCCCTCCACTTT.

The chain joins TRBV11-3 to TRBJ1-1; D gene uncertain. This CDR3 has 13 amino acids. Germline V CDR1 and CDR2: SGHNT, YENEEA. Trimming cost V 6 bases and J 7 bases, with 15 bases left between them. The CDR3: CASSRGRENEAFF. For the CDR3, the DNA is TGTGCCAGCAGTCGCGGGAGGGAGAATGAAGCTTTCTTT.

This chain joins TRBV7-2 and TRBJ1-1, with 9 bases identical to TRBD1. Germline-derived CDR1 and CDR2 are SGHTA and FQGNSA. This CDR3 has 16 amino acids. The trim removed 5 bases at V and 4 bases at J, leaving 11 bases unmatched. The CDR3 DNA sequence: TGTGCCAGCAGCCTCACCCCTACGACAGGGGGCACTGAAGCTTTCTTT. Amino acids: CASSLTPTTGGTEAFF.

V is TRBV28 and J is TRBJ2-7, with D perhaps matching TRBD2 (6 bases). Germline assignment: CDR1 MDHEN and CDR2 SYDVKM. With 5 bases removed from V and 11 bases from J, the gap between germline ends came to 16 bases. The CDR3 contains 12 residues. DNA of the CDR3: TGTGCCAGCAGTGGCTGGCGGGGCGCGGAGTACGTC. Its translation: CASSGWRGAEYV.

This chain uses TRBV4-3 with TRBJ2-2; D remains unclear. In germline, CDR1 is LGHNA, CDR2 YSLEER. Trimming took off 2 bases at V and 9 bases at J, with 10 bases between the two ends. The CDR3 is made up of 13 amino acids. CDR3: CASSQTAARELFF. In DNA form, the CDR3 reads TGCGCCAGCAGCCAAACAGCCGCCAGGGAGCTGTTTTTT.

This clone was seen a handful of times. This chain uses TRBV5-4 with TRBJ2-2; TRBD2 matches 9 bases. With V trimmed by 0 bases and J by 1 base, 1 base remained unmatched. The CDR3 sequence is 16 residues long. Germline V gives CDR1 SGHNT, CDR2 YYREEE (reference sequence). CDR3 nucleotide sequence: TGTGCCAGCAGCTTGGGACTAGCGGTGAACACCGGGGAGCTGTTTTTT. Protein sequence: CASSLGLAVNTGELFF.

This clone has just a few counts. The junction does not match germline at one end; this may be a read error. This chain joins TRBV5-1 and TRBJ2-1, with 8 bases aligning to TRBD2. This CDR3 is built from 14 residues. Germline-derived CDR1 and CDR2 are SGHRS and YFSETQ. Here the CDR3 reads CASSSGGGDNEQFF. The CDR3 DNA sequence: TGCGCAAGCAGCTCGGGAGGGGGGGACAATGAGCAGTTCTTC.

This rearrangement joins TRBV5-4 to TRBJ2-1; 7 bases fit TRBD2. With 4 bases clipped from V and 2 bases from J, the junction kept 12 bases outside the gene matches. CDR3 size: 17 residues. Germline loops: CDR1 SGHNT, CDR2 YYREEE (reference sequence). CDR3 DNA sequence: TGTGCCAGCAGCCGCGTCGGGGGGTCTACCCCCTACAATGAGCAGTTCTTC. This translates into CASSRVGGSTPYNEQFF.